The sequence of this T cell receptor beta chain was determined in a study of blood T cell repertoires in COVID-19. Germline V gene lookup returns CDR1 GTSNPN and CDR2 SVGIG (reference sequence). This CDR3 region has 15 residues. Trimming took 0 bases from V and 4 from J, leaving 13 bases between them. Original methodology: For nucleated cells, counts were estimated from reference gene primer amplification. The data were produced by immunoSEQ multiplex PCR, yet TCRdb's version contains in-frame clones alone and is incomplete. V, J and clone size were drawn from that table, and D and trimming were deduced from the DNA. This sample has 55,000 to 75,000 clones, with around 83% found just once.

The chain joins TRBV30 to TRBJ2-1; perhaps TRBD1 as D (6 bases). Specimen: peripheral blood. The TCR comes from a man aged 65 to 85 with acute or convalescent COVID-19. The chain's CDR3 is CAWSVGDIRYNEQFF. CDR3 DNA: TGTGCCTGGAGTGTGGGGGACATCAGATACAATGAGCAGTTCTTC.